Reported below is one T cell receptor (beta chain). Its antigen specificity is not known. The record has no base qualities; no much larger clone is one base away. The record originates from a study of T cell responses to AZD1222 COVID-19 vaccine (dated by TCRdb to the early 2020s). About the study as a whole: AZD1222 recipients with second doses at about 4 weeks or about 12 weeks were pooled, because spike-specific TCR depth and breadth did not differ between schedules. TCR sequencing was performed for 230 to 250 trial participants, of whom about 200 were given two doses of AZD1222 and around 26 were given two doses of MenACWY control vaccine. Trial participants were enrolled into age subgroups of 18-55, 56-69 and 70-plus years, which contained roughly 150, 30 and 60 TCR-sequenced participants, respectively. What the work shows at the level of the full study, not this receptor alone: In the small 56-69-year group, the increase in depth fell short of significance, most likely because of low power. No day 14 peak-response samples were available, so repertoires were characterized only after the peak T cell response. The whole spike protein was spanned by vaccine-associated CD4 TCRs, and dominant responses were seen in regions 160-218 and 743-854. Reportedly, close to half of the unique spike-specific TCRs recognized epitopes lying outside the regions that are mutated in the B.1.351 and B.1.1.7 variants. Conclusions about previously exposed vaccinees were limited because only 6 or 7 AZD1222 recipients were SARS-CoV-2 seropositive at baseline. Most participants were white British and females outnumbered males, and the authors suggested that clonal diversity may have been underestimated. A significant rise in spike-specific TCR breadth and depth was observed after two AZD1222 doses relative to day 0 and relative to MenACWY recipients.

The CDR3 measures 14 amino acids from cysteine to phenylalanine. Only the CDR3 DNA stays, 42 bases, in frame from base 1. The germline ends are 15 bases apart after V is trimmed by 3 bases and J by 9 bases. The germline V gene encodes CDR1 SGHVS and CDR2 FQNEAQ. Taken with the paper, the label for time point translates to: baseline before first vaccination. Samples from vaccinated people were obtained from the UK trials COV001 and COV002, which included a single-blind randomized controlled phase 2/3 trial of AZD1222 (ChAdOx1 nCoV-19) in healthy adults. For TCRbeta chain sequencing, PBMC samples from trial participants were taken at day 0 and at day 28 after the second dose. The CDR3 regions of human TCRbeta chains were analyzed by immunosequencing. Concerning the study's data processing: Repertoire TCRs were matched against a reference library of SARS-CoV-2-specific TCRs generated with the MIRA antigen-specificity platform. Breadth was defined as the fraction of unique TCRs that were SARS-CoV-2-associated, and depth was defined as the fraction of total T cells that were SARS-CoV-2-associated. Each spike-specific TCR was assigned to its reactive spike region and to a CD4 or CD8 class using the MIRA data. Log10-transformed breadth and depth values were compared by one-way ANOVA with Sidak's multiple comparisons tests. Held by TCRdb, this immuneACCESS table contains in-frame sequences only and omits some clones. Under half of the omission traces to an unresolved V gene where checked; the cause of the rest is unknown. The V and J calls and clone size are taken from that table; D and trimming were inferred from the DNA. In all, the sample holds tens of thousands of clones, and 70% to 90% of those were seen once. Under 6.5% of the sample belongs to the ten largest clones.

The sequencing here drew on peripheral blood, taken on day 0 of AZD1222 vaccination. The rearrangement joined TRBV7-8 to TRBJ1-5; tentative D gene TRBD1, with 5 bases matching. The source is an adult in good health. CDR3 loop: CASSLGGVGRPQHF. The nucleotide sequence reads TGTGCCAGCAGCTTGGGAGGGGTCGGTCGGCCCCAGCATTTT.